This T cell receptor beta chain was recorded in a study of shared clonotypes between healthy human individuals. Remarks on this clone: Its antigen is unidentified.

Regarding the study as a whole: The study generally estimated greater richness for naive than memory subsets.

Researchers ran the assay at a deep level. The input for sorted-subset replicate PCRs was 200 ng DNA, 30,000 or so T cell genomes. Assay: immunoSEQ multiplex PCR; the TCRdb copy retains only in-frame clones and omits some. The top ten clones hold around 0.4% of a sample with roughly 2,300,000 clones, less than 95% of them seen once. There are 18 residues in the CDR3. Germline CDR1 SGHRS, CDR2 YFSETQ. V lost 0 bases to trimming and J lost 2 bases; unmatched junction nucleotides: 8. Sequencing used naive CD4+ T cells from PBMCs. Subset specified: CD45RA+ positively selected. The clonotype was recovered from a man aged 18 to 29 in good health. Some clones in this sample may be carry-over from other donors' samples. The rearrangement joins TRBV5-1 to TRBJ2-1; TRBD2 matches at 10 bases. CDR3 protein: CASSLELAGARAYNEQFF. In DNA form, the CDR3 reads TGCGCCAGCAGCTTGGAGCTAGCGGGAGCGAGGGCCTACAATGAGCAGTTCTTC.